This section outlines one T cell receptor (beta chain) sequence together with its context. There are 12 residues in the CDR3. V lost 2 bases, J lost 3 bases, and 4 bases lay in between. Assay used: immunoSEQ multiplex PCR; TCRdb lists only in-frame clones, some missing. The sample records under 350,000 clones, 86% being singletons. The data originate from a study of blood T cell repertoires in COVID-19. This receptor was taken from a woman aged 40 to 50 with acute COVID-19. The specimen sequenced was PBMCs or T cells enriched from blood (not recorded which). The chain couples TRBV12-3 or TRBV12-4 to TRBJ1-1; D is undetermined. The CDR3 region has the DNA TGTGCCAGCAGTTTACTCGACACTGAAGCTTTCTTT. It codes for CASSLLDTEAFF.